These T cell receptor beta chains were read from a single sample in a study of breast tumors, draining lymph nodes, adjacent tissues. TCRdb fed the multiplex PCR reads into MiXCR, producing one record per CDR3 protein. The sample includes 200,000 to 250,000 distinct CDR3 sequences, about 30% of them seen just once. Input material: axillary lymph node tissue. The receptors derive from a female donor with breast cancer. Some clones in this sample may be carry-over from other donors' samples. CDR3s include the opening cysteine and the closing phenylalanine or tryptophan. Each record gives: clone size, V gene, J gene, CDR3 length, D gene, CDR3 DNA, CDR3 protein. The D gene is left open where the match is weak. Rows give clone size only sometimes, using once, few, many, or a class for an expanded clone.

>many|TRBV12-3/TRBV12-4|TRBJ2-3|16|NA
TGTGCCAGCAGTCCTGGGATCTTCGCCAGCACAGATACGCAGTATTTT
CASSPGIFASTDTQYF
>many|TRBV11-2|TRBJ2-3|15|NA
TGTGCCAGCAGCTTATTCCGACCTAGCACAGATACGCAGTATTTT
CASSLFRPSTDTQYF
>NA|TRBV10-3|TRBJ1-4|16|NA
TGTGCCATCACCTACAGGGAGCGGGGCACTAATGAAAAACTGTTTTTT
CAITYRERGTNEKLFF
>many|TRBV7-8|TRBJ1-3|11|NA
TGTGCCATATCATGGGGAAACACCATATATTTT
CAISWGNTIYF
>NA|TRBV29-1|TRBJ1-2|12|NA
TGCAGCGTTGATCGGGGAGACTATGGCTACACCTTC
CSVDRGDYGYTF
>NA|TRBV5-1|TRBJ2-3|14|TRBD1
TGCGCCAGCAGCCGGACAGGGGGAGGAGATACGCAGTATTTT
CASSRTGGGDTQYF
>NA|TRBV7-3|TRBJ2-6|15|NA
TGCGCCAGCAGCCCGAGACTATCAGGGGCCAACGTCCTGACTTTC
CASSPRLSGANVLTF
>many|TRBV18|TRBJ2-5|13|NA
TGTGCCAGCTCACCACCCGGCCTAGAGACCCAGTACTTC
CASSPPGLETQYF
>NA|TRBV19|TRBJ2-7|15|NA
TGTGCCAGTAGTGCCTCGGGACTGAAATATGATGTGCAGTACTTC
CASSASGLKYDVQYF
>NA|TRBV2|TRBJ1-3|14|TRBD1
TGTGCCAGCAGCCGAGACAGGGAAGGAAACACCACACATTTT
CASSRDREGNTTHF
>NA|TRBV6-5|TRBJ2-5|12|NA
TGTGCCAGCGGGCATCGGGGAGAGACCCAGTACTTC
CASGHRGETQYF
>NA|TRBV2|TRBJ2-7|13|TRBD2
TGTGCCAGCAGCCAGACTAGCGGGAGCGAGCAGTACTTC
CASSQTSGSEQYF